The T cell receptor beta chain under discussion was sequenced for a study of blood T cells in healthy people across ages. CDR1 and CDR2 from the germline V gene are DFQATT and SNEGSKA (reference sequence). The V and J ends lost 2 bases and 3 bases respectively, with 14 bases between them. The CDR3 spans 14 residues. A note on this clonotype: Being one base from a much bigger clone, this may be a read error.

Primers used in a second PCR of roughly 7 to 12 cycles were a sample-barcoded 5' primer and a J-beta primer mix. Samples each returned at least 2.5 million CDR3-containing paired-end reads. Using its own MiXCR run on the 5' RACE reads, TCRdb lists one record per CDR3 protein. The sample includes about 640,000 distinct CDR3 sequences, around 31% seen only once; the top ten take about a sixth. The study isolated at least 6.5 million PBMCs from each sample. The source is a woman aged 80 or older in good health. Sequencing was carried out using blood. The V gene is TRBV20-1, the J gene TRBJ2-7, with D possibly being TRBD2 (6 bases). CDR3 region: CSARPRGTVYEQYF. The CDR3 DNA sequence: TGCAGTGCTAGACCCCGGGGGACGGTCTACGAGCAGTACTTC.